These 10 T cell receptor beta chains share one sample of origin, sequenced in a study of blood T cell repertoires in COVID-19. The method was immunoSEQ multiplex PCR; TCRdb's version includes in-frame clones alone and lacks a portion of them. The profile covers under 150,000 clones, with over 70% appearing a single time and roughly 3.9% taken by the ten largest. Sequencing was carried out using PBMCs or T cells enriched from blood (not recorded which). These receptors were obtained from a man between 45 and 60 years old in a cohort exposed to, infected with or recovered from COVID-19 (not recorded which).

The chain is built from TRBV3-1 (or the pseudogene TRBV3-2) and TRBJ2-3; TRBD2 aligns across 7 bases. Germline V lookup: CDR1 LGHDT, CDR2 YNNKEL (reference sequence). J gave up 0 bases and V 1 base, and 4 bases lay outside the gene matches. This CDR3 spans 16 amino acids. CDR3 DNA sequence: TGTGCCAGCAGCCAAGGCCAGCGGGAAAGCACAGATACGCAGTATTTT. Protein: CASSQGQRESTDTQYF.

This rearrangement joins TRBV30 to TRBJ1-2; 9 bases align to TRBD1. The ends lost 1 base at V and 4 bases at J; junction bases unmatched: 7. Looked up from germline, CDR1 is GTSNPN and CDR2 is SVGIG (reference sequence). This CDR3 spans 15 amino acids. CDR3 bases: TGTGCCTGGAGTGGGGGACAGGGAATATCCTATGGCTACACCTTC. This translates into CAWSGGQGISYGYTF.

V usage is TRBV11-2 and J usage is TRBJ2-2, with 7 bases that match TRBD1. Germline lookup yields CDR1 SGHAT and CDR2 FQNNGV. J was trimmed by 6 bases and V by 11 bases; bases with no gene match: 6. The CDR3 totals 12 residues. CDR3 sequence reads: CAGFQGAGELFF. The DNA of the CDR3 is TGTGCCGGATTTCAGGGGGCCGGGGAGCTGTTTTTT.

The rearrangement links TRBV27 to TRBJ1-4; D is unresolved. CDR1 and CDR2 from the germline V gene are MNHEY and SMNVEV (reference sequence). The CDR3 is 14 amino acids. V was trimmed by 6 bases and J by 3 bases, leaving 11 bases between them. CDR3 sequence: CASSPGGANEKLFF. Here the CDR3 DNA reads TGTGCCAGCAGCCCCGGTGGAGCTAATGAAAAACTGTTTTTT.

The chain recombines TRBV6-5 with TRBJ1-1; 7 bases match TRBD1. V lost 2 bases to trimming and J lost 1 base; unmatched junction nucleotides: 7. Germline V gene lookup returns CDR1 MNHEY and CDR2 SVGAGI. The CDR3 is 16 amino acids. The CDR3 sequence: CASSYRQGRRNTEAFF. In nucleotides, the CDR3 is TGTGCCAGCAGTTACCGACAGGGTCGTAGGAACACTGAAGCTTTCTTT.

J is TRBJ1-2 and V is TRBV11-2, with no clear D. Germline V gene data show CDR1 as SGHAT and CDR2 as FQNNGV. The CDR3 totals 15 residues. Trimming shortened V by 5 bases and J by 0 bases, and 13 bases separated the two germline ends. The CDR3 loop reads CASSSLAPANYGYTF. The CDR3 nucleotides read TGTGCCAGCAGCAGCCTAGCGCCAGCTAACTATGGCTACACCTTC.

The rearrangement links TRBV5-4 to TRBJ1-2; 7 nucleotides align to TRBD1. Germline assignment: CDR1 SGHNT and CDR2 YYREEE (reference sequence). CDR3 length: 13 amino acids. Trimming at V came to 4 bases and at J to 3 bases, leaving 3 bases not matched to a gene. CDR3 sequence reads: CASSPDRDYGYTF. CDR3 coding DNA: TGTGCCAGCAGCCCCGACAGGGACTATGGCTACACCTTC.

There are a few counts of this clone. The V and J genes are TRBV7-2 and TRBJ2-3; tentatively, D is TRBD2 (6 bases). V lost 0 bases to trimming and J lost 6 bases, with 10 bases between them. Per the germline V gene, CDR1 is SGHTA and CDR2 is FQGNSA. The CDR3 is 14 residues long. DNA for the CDR3: TGTGCCAGCAGCTTAGCGGGGGGTGCGGATACGCAGTATTTT. Protein: CASSLAGGADTQYF.

This clone was seen more than once but under ten times. This chain joins TRBV6-5 and TRBJ1-6; 8 nucleotides agree with TRBD1. Germline V gives CDR1 MNHEY, CDR2 SVGAGI. The CDR3 has 14 amino acids. After removal of 3 bases from V and 10 bases from J, the junction contained 5 bases not matched to a gene. Written as DNA, the CDR3 is TGTGCCAGCAGTTATTACAGGGGGGAATCACCCCTCCACTTT. It specifies CASSYYRGESPLHF.

The chain recombines TRBV2 with TRBJ1-1; D unresolved. CDR1 and CDR2 (germline): SNHLY, FYNNEI. Trimming left V 3 bases short and J 11 bases short, with 10 bases between. The CDR3 runs to 11 residues. The CDR3 sequence: CASSELREAFF. The CDR3 DNA follows: TGTGCCAGCAGTGAGCTTAGGGAGGCTTTCTTT.